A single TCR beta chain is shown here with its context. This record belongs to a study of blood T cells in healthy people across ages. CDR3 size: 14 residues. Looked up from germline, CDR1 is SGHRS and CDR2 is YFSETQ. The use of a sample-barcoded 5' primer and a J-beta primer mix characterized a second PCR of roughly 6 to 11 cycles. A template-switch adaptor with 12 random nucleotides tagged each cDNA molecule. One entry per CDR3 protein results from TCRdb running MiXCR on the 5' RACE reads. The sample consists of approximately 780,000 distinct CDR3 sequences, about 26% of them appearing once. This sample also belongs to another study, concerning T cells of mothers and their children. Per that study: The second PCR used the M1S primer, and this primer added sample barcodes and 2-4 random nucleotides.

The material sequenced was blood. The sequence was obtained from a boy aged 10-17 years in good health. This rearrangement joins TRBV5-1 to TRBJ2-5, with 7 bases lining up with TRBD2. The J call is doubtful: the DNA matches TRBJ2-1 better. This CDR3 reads CASSPPGSGGKQFF. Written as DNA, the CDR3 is TGCGCCAGCAGCCCCCCGGGGTCGGGGGGAAAGCAGTTCTTC.